The source of this T cell receptor (beta chain) is a study of OX40 agonist ivuxolimab in advanced cancers. For the study at large: Treatment received earlier with anti-PD-1, anti-PD-L1 or anti-CTLA-4 agents was allowed, and more than 30% had some.

A word on this clone: Antigen unknown.

The CDR3 has 15 amino acids. Between the trimmed V and J ends, which lost 0 bases and 5 bases, there was a span of 13 bases. From germline, CDR1 is MGHRA and CDR2 YSYEKL. Measured with immunoSEQ multiplex PCR; TCRdb has only the in-frame clones, and not every one. The table includes about 100,000 clones, roughly 94% detected once. The cohort excluded patients with autoimmune disease history or systemic immunosuppression. The sampling schedule covered blood at baseline, cycle 4 day 1, and cycle 7 day 1. Regarding the study as a whole: Clonal expansion from baseline to week 6 occurred in both CD4+ and CD8+ T cells.

This sequence joins TRBV4-1 and TRBJ2-5; no reliable D call. The sequencing here drew on CD4+ or CD8+ T cells sorted from blood, taken in a trial of the OX40 agonist ivuxolimab. The sequence was collected from an adult with an advanced solid tumor such as melanoma, head and neck, liver or kidney cancer. The CDR3 DNA is TGCGCCAGCAGCCAAGATCCGTTAGGGTTGGAGACCCAGTACTTC. It is translated as CASSQDPLGLETQYF.